Below, 18 T cell receptor beta chains from the same sample are listed, as sequenced in a study of cytomegalovirus exposure and HLA in healthy donors. Repertoires were generated with immunoSEQ multiplex PCR, while TCRdb's copy carries only in-frame clones and drops some. The profile shows about 220,000 clones, around 80% of them singletons. The specimen was PBMCs. The receptors originated from a woman under 40 in good health and CMV-seropositive.

V usage is TRBV30 and J usage is TRBJ1-1; a weak D match, TRBD1 (5 bases). Deletions cut 0 bases from V and 2 bases from J, with 13 bases between. Germline CDR1 reads GTSNPN; CDR2 reads SVGIG (reference sequence). This CDR3 comprises 15 residues. CDR3 residues: CAWSVPRGINTEAFF. The CDR3, as DNA: TGTGCCTGGAGTGTACCGAGGGGTATAAACACTGAAGCTTTCTTT.

V and J are TRBV4-3 and TRBJ1-1; D is uncertain. Trimming removed 0 bases at V and 1 base at J, with 6 bases between. CDR1 and CDR2 from the germline V gene are LGHNA and YSLEER. The CDR3 is 14 residues long. The CDR3 here is CASSQDSGNTEAFF. In nucleotides, the CDR3 is TGCGCCAGCAGCCAAGATTCCGGGAACACTGAAGCTTTCTTT.

V and J are TRBV29-1 and TRBJ1-4; a weak D match, TRBD1 (5 bases). CDR3 length: 13 amino acids. The V and J ends lost 8 bases and 6 bases respectively, with 16 bases between them. Germline assignment: CDR1 SQVTM and CDR2 ANQGSEA. This CDR3 is CSISKGRDEKLFF. The CDR3 DNA reads as TGCAGCATCTCCAAGGGGCGGGATGAAAAACTGTTTTTT.

This clone has a single count. This chain uses TRBV5-1 with TRBJ2-3; D is perhaps TRBD2 (6 bases). Germline V gene data show CDR1 as SGHRS and CDR2 as YFSETQ. Trimming left V 6 bases short and J 1 base short, with 18 bases between. The CDR3 totals 16 residues. CDR3: CASIAVVGSGTDTQYF. The CDR3 nucleotides are TGCGCCAGCATTGCGGTTGTCGGGAGTGGCACAGATACGCAGTATTTT. Drawing the rest from reference TRBV5-1 and TRBJ2-3, the complete variable domain is KAGVTQTPRYLIKTRGQQVTLSCSPISGHRSVSWYQQTPGQGLQFLFEYFSETQRNKGNFPGRFSGRQFSNSRSEMNVSTLELGDSALYLCASIAVVGSGTDTQYFGPGTRLTVL.

CDR3 DNA sequence: TGCAGCGTGCATCTCAACTATGGCTACACCTTC. The encoded protein is CSVHLNYGYTF. This rearrangement joins TRBV29-1 to TRBJ1-2; D remains unclear. The length of the CDR3 is 11 residues. The ends were cut back, 6 bases at V and 2 bases at J, with 7 bases in the middle. The germline gives CDR1 SQVTM, CDR2 ANQGSEA.

This chain's CDR3 is CASSATAGELFF. CDR3 nucleotide sequence: TGTGCCAGCAGCGCTACAGCCGGGGAGCTGTTTTTT. V gene TRBV7-9 combines with J gene TRBJ2-2, with D unresolved. Germline V lookup: CDR1 SEHNR, CDR2 FQNEAQ (reference sequence). V was pared by 5 bases and J by 6 bases, with 7 bases between. CDR3 length equals 12 residues.

This clone was recorded only once. The chain joins TRBV9 to TRBJ2-3; 8 bases match TRBD2. Germline trimming cut 6 bases from V and 1 base from J; bases unmatched to any gene: 7. The CDR3 loop spans 15 amino acids. Germline CDR1 reads SGDLS; CDR2 reads YYNGEE. CDR3 region: CASKRASGRTDTQYF. The CDR3 DNA reads TGTGCCAGCAAAAGGGCTAGCGGGCGCACAGATACGCAGTATTTT.

The chain joins TRBV30 to TRBJ2-1; D is unclear. Germline V gene lookup returns CDR1 GTSNPN and CDR2 SVGIG (reference sequence). The CDR3 spans 13 residues. Trimming left V 2 bases short and J 8 bases short, with 13 bases between. CDR3 DNA sequence: TGTGCCTGGAGTACCCTCCCCCGGGATGAGCAGTTCTTC. Encoded protein: CAWSTLPRDEQFF. Full variable domain (missing parts from reference TRBV30 and TRBJ2-1): SQTIHQWPATLVQPVGSPLSLECTVEGTSNPNLYWYRQAAGRGLQLLFYSVGIGQISSEVPQNLSASRPQDRQFILSSKKLLLSDSGFYLCAWSTLPRDEQFFGPGTRLTVL.

This rearrangement joins TRBV11-2 to TRBJ1-2, with D possibly being TRBD1 (5 bases). This CDR3 contains 13 residues. Germline CDR1 reads SGHAT; CDR2 reads FQNNGV. V was clipped by 2 bases and J by 6 bases, with 10 bases between them. In nucleotides, the CDR3 is TGTGCCAGCAGCTTAAGAGCAGGGAATGGCTACACCTTC. Translation gives CASSLRAGNGYTF.

There are a few counts of this clone. The chain carries TRBV9 and TRBJ2-2, with 8 positions matching TRBD1. V lost 3 bases to trimming and J lost 7 bases; unmatched junction nucleotides: 11. The CDR3 runs to 16 residues. The V gene's germline CDR1 is SGDLS and CDR2 YYNGEE. The CDR3 region is CASSARTGYLHGELFF. As DNA, the CDR3 is TGTGCCAGCAGCGCAAGGACAGGGTACTTGCACGGGGAGCTGTTTTTT.

This clone showed up just once. This chain links TRBV6-1 with TRBJ2-7; D gene unclear. Trimming shortened V by 5 bases and J by 4 bases, and 12 bases separated the two germline ends. This CDR3 spans 13 amino acids. Germline V gives CDR1 MNHNS, CDR2 SASEGT. In nucleotides, the CDR3 is TGTGCCAGCAGTCGCTCATCAGAATACGAGCAGTACTTC. This encodes CASSRSSEYEQYF.

This chain uses TRBV5-1 with TRBJ2-5; the D gene is possibly TRBD1 (6 bases). V lost 4 bases, J lost 5 bases, and 15 bases lay in between. This CDR3 region has 14 residues. CDR1 SGHRS and CDR2 YFSETQ come from the germline V gene. CDR3 sequence reads: CASSPTGAKETQYF. The CDR3 DNA sequence: TGCGCCAGCAGCCCGACAGGAGCTAAGGAGACCCAGTACTTC. Supplemented by reference TRBV5-1 and TRBJ2-5, the full variable domain reads KAGVTQTPRYLIKTRGQQVTLSCSPISGHRSVSWYQQTPGQGLQFLFEYFSETQRNKGNFPGRFSGRQFSNSRSEMNVSTLELGDSALYLCASSPTGAKETQYFGPGTRLLVL.

The chain combines TRBV5-1 with TRBJ2-1; D call uncertain. V lost 1 base, J lost 10 bases, and 9 bases lay in between. Germline loops: CDR1 SGHRS, CDR2 YFSETQ. CDR3 length equals 12 residues. The CDR3, as DNA: TGCGCCAGCAGCTTGAGATTGGGGGAGCAGTTCTTC. This gives the protein CASSLRLGEQFF.

In its sample, this clone was seen once. Other DNA sequences within the sample encode an identical CDR3. The chain is built from TRBV9 and TRBJ1-1, with D unresolved. V lost 0 bases, J lost 0 bases, and 6 bases lay in between. Germline assignment: CDR1 SGDLS and CDR2 YYNGEE. This CDR3 spans 14 amino acids. The CDR3 DNA reads TGTGCCAGCAGCGTAGGGCCCATGAACACTGAAGCTTTCTTT. It translates to CASSVGPMNTEAFF.

The chain is built from TRBV30 and TRBJ1-1; possible D gene TRBD1, 5 bases. V gave up 0 bases and J gave up 5 bases, with 7 bases separating them. CDR1 and CDR2 from the germline V gene are GTSNPN and SVGIG (reference sequence). This CDR3 contains 12 residues. Here the CDR3 reads CAWSVGETEAFF. Here the CDR3 DNA reads TGTGCCTGGAGTGTGGGGGAAACTGAAGCTTTCTTT.

This clone was seen a few times. This sample also contains other DNA sequences that code for the same CDR3. The V call is TRBV4-1, the J call TRBJ1-5; D is ambiguous. V shed 4 bases and J shed 2 bases, with 9 bases lying between them. The V gene's germline CDR1 is MGHRA and CDR2 YSYEKL. CDR3 length: 14 residues. The CDR3 DNA reads TGCGCCAGCAGCCCTAATAGGGGCAATCAGCCCCAGCATTTT. Translating gives CASSPNRGNQPQHF.

This clone has just one count. The rearrangement joins TRBV6-6 to TRBJ2-5; 11 bases map to TRBD2. Per germline, CDR1 MNHNY and CDR2 SVGAGI (reference sequence). The trim removed 7 bases at V and 3 bases at J, leaving 4 bases unmatched. The CDR3 spans 14 residues. This CDR3 is CASTTSGSKETQYF. The CDR3 DNA follows: TGTGCCAGCACAACTAGCGGGAGTAAAGAGACCCAGTACTTC.

This chain joins TRBV27 and TRBJ2-1, with 11 bases identical to TRBD2. Trimming at V came to 7 bases and at J to 8 bases, leaving 7 bases not matched to a gene. CDR3 length equals 14 residues. In germline, CDR1 is MNHEY, CDR2 SMNVEV (reference sequence). CDR3 in amino acids: CASTSLLAGDEQFF. CDR3 nucleotides: TGTGCCAGCACCTCCCTACTAGCGGGAGATGAGCAGTTCTTC.